This T cell receptor beta chain was obtained from a study of blood T cell repertoires in COVID-19. Study in general: Donors in the United States, Italy and Spain gave samples during acute or convalescent COVID-19. Sources were T cells, B-cell-depleted T cells, or PBMCs; the material itself was cDNA or gDNA.

Using immunoSEQ multiplex PCR, the repertoire was profiled, and TCRdb retains in-frame clones only, with some absent. This table has 250,000 to 350,000 clones, about 85% appearing once. The V gene's germline CDR1 is LGHNT and CDR2 FRNRAP. CDR3 length: 13 residues. Trimming took 9 bases from V and 8 from J, leaving 19 bases between them. A Seattle source enrolled patients during active infection and followed them longitudinally. The sample taken for sequencing was peripheral blood. The chain joins TRBV12-5 to TRBJ1-2, with a weak D call TRBD1 (6 bases). This clonotype originated in a human donor with COVID-19, enrolled during active disease. The donor label of this sample is uncertain. In DNA form, the CDR3 reads TGTGCTAGCGAGCGGCAGGGGATAAGGGGCTACACCTTC. Translation: CASERQGIRGYTF.